What follows are 18 T cell receptor beta chains derived from one specimen sequenced in a study of molecular identifiers for immune sequencing clone quantification listed by TCRdb under 2018. The method behind the library was PCR. TCRdb lists the instrument as Illumina HiSeq 4000. Through fastp at Q25 and MiXCR, TCRdb rebuilt clones from the public reads, retaining in-frame beta chains. Merged by CDR3 protein, the rows form single entries marked with the most common genes and DNA. The sample table records about 510,000 distinct CDR3 sequences; roughly 23% of these occur just once. Of the sample, approximately 0.84% falls within the top ten clones. Specimen: naive CD8+ T cells from blood, with Jurkat cell RNA spiked in. This specimen's cell subset or site label, per the study, means: FACS-sorted CD8+CD4-CCR7+CD45RA+ naive T cells. These receptors were collected from a human donor in good health. Some libraries in this study had Jurkat cell RNA spiked in.

Concerning this clonotype: A clone one base away is much larger, so this may be a read error. The genes are TRBV7-9 and TRBJ2-2; no clear D. The CDR3 length is 15 residues. Germline CDR1 is SEHNR and CDR2 is FQNEAQ (reference sequence). Trimming removed 2 bases at V and 5 bases at J, with 12 bases between. The DNA for the CDR3 is TGTGCCAGCAGCTTATCCCTCGTAGGGACCGGGGAGCTGTTTTTT. It encodes CASSLSLVGTGELFF.

V is TRBV12-3 or TRBV12-4 and J is TRBJ2-6; the D call may be TRBD1 or TRBD2 (7 bases each). The germline V and J ends were trimmed by 8 bases and 1 base, with 18 bases remaining between them. This CDR3 comprises 17 residues. The CDR3 DNA reads as TGTGCCAGCCGGAGGGCAGGGGGAGGGTCTGGGGCCAACGTCCTGACTTTC. Its protein is CASRRAGGGSGANVLTF.

The J gene is TRBJ2-1, the V gene TRBV11-1, with D possibly called TRBD1 or TRBD2 (6 bases each). The germline gives CDR1 SGHAT, CDR2 FQDESV (reference sequence). The CDR3 covers 15 residues. Trimming removed 2 bases at V and 5 bases at J, with 13 bases between. The DNA for the CDR3 is TGTGCCAGCAGCTTACTACGGGGGCTAGACAATGAGCAGTTCTTC. Translated: CASSLLRGLDNEQFF.

The chain carries TRBV27 and TRBJ2-3; D is unclear. Germline V gene lookup returns CDR1 MNHEY and CDR2 SMNVEV (reference sequence). This CDR3 is 15 amino acids long. Trimming took off 7 bases at V and 2 bases at J, with 16 bases between the two ends. The CDR3 loop is CASTYLSGTTDTQYF. The CDR3, as DNA: TGTGCCAGCACCTACCTTTCCGGTACCACAGATACGCAGTATTTT.

This clonotype occurred a few times. This chain links TRBV19 with TRBJ1-2; D is unresolved. Germline V gives CDR1 LNHDA, CDR2 SQIVND (reference sequence). Between the trimmed V and J ends, which lost 0 bases and 0 bases, there was a span of 5 bases. The CDR3 extends over 14 amino acids. This CDR3 is CASSIEVSNYGYTF. The CDR3 region has the DNA TGTGCCAGTAGTATAGAAGTCTCTAACTATGGCTACACCTTC.

The chain employs TRBV4-3 and TRBJ2-5; D uncertain. This CDR3 comprises 15 residues. V lost 0 bases to trimming and J lost 4 bases, with 12 bases between them. CDR1 and CDR2 from the germline V gene are LGHNA and YSLEER. The CDR3 nucleotides read TGCGCCAGCAGCCAAGATCAACTATGGGGAGAGACCCAGTACTTC. Translating it yields CASSQDQLWGETQYF.

This clonotype was counted at least ten times. This chain connects TRBV28 to TRBJ2-3; D is perhaps TRBD2 (5 bases). The CDR3 sequence is 15 residues long. Germline loops: CDR1 MDHEN, CDR2 SYDVKM. V lost 4 bases, J lost 2 bases, and 13 bases lay in between. CDR3 bases: TGTGCCAGCAGTTCCCGTCAAGCGGACACAGATACGCAGTATTTT. The encoded protein is CASSSRQADTDTQYF.

There are many counts of this clonotype. The chain uses TRBV4-3 and TRBJ1-3; no clear D. V gave up 4 bases and J gave up 4 bases, with 8 bases separating them. The CDR3 runs 13 residues. Germline loops: CDR1 LGHNA, CDR2 YSLEER. CDR3 in DNA: TGCGCCAGCAGCCCCAATTACGGAAACACCATATATTTT. Its protein product is CASSPNYGNTIYF.

The genes are TRBV4-3 and TRBJ1-1; D gene unclear. The germline V gene has CDR1 LGHNA and CDR2 YSLEER. The CDR3 contains 16 residues. V was shortened by 4 bases and J by 2 bases, with 17 bases between the two germline ends. As DNA, the CDR3 is TGCGCCAGCAGCCCTAACTACCGCGGGGTAAACACTGAAGCTTTCTTT. Its protein product is CASSPNYRGVNTEAFF.

The chain recombines TRBV3-1 with TRBJ2-3; the D is unclear. The length of the CDR3 is 18 residues. V gave up 0 bases and J gave up 5 bases, with 21 bases separating them. Germline assignment: CDR1 LGHDT and CDR2 YNNKEL (reference sequence). As DNA, the CDR3 is TGTGCCAGCAGCCAAGAAAGTTCTAAGCCCTATTCCAGAGATACGCAGTATTTT. Translation gives CASSQESSKPYSRDTQYF.

The J gene is TRBJ2-3, the V gene TRBV9, with 13 bases that match TRBD2. The CDR3 length is 18 residues. V shed 4 bases, J shed 3 bases, and the junction held 11 bases outside the gene matches. CDR1 SGDLS and CDR2 YYNGEE come from the germline V gene. CDR3 coding DNA: TGTGCCAGCAGCCTCGATAGGACTAGCGGGGGCACAACAGATACGCAGTATTTT. Protein sequence: CASSLDRTSGGTTDTQYF.

V gene TRBV2 combines with J gene TRBJ1-6; D perhaps matches TRBD1 (6 bases). The CDR3 runs to 14 residues. Trimming took off 4 bases at V and 9 bases at J, with 13 bases between the two ends. Germline CDR1 reads SNHLY; CDR2 reads FYNNEI. DNA of the CDR3: TGTGCCAGCAGTGGGGACTTAGGGGGTTCACCCCTCCACTTT. Its translation is CASSGDLGGSPLHF.

At least ten counts were recorded for this clonotype. The chain recombines TRBV7-9 with TRBJ2-7, with 7 bases fitting TRBD1. From germline, CDR1 is SEHNR and CDR2 FQNEAQ (reference sequence). V trimming: 4 bases; J trimming: 2 bases; junction bases outside the gene matches: 2. This CDR3 spans 13 amino acids. CDR3 residues: CASSSQGAYEQYF. DNA for the CDR3: TGTGCCAGCAGCTCCCAGGGGGCCTACGAGCAGTACTTC.

The genes are TRBV20-1 and TRBJ2-7, with a tentative D call TRBD1 (7 bases). This CDR3 contains 15 residues. Per the germline V gene, CDR1 is DFQATT and CDR2 is SNEGSKA (reference sequence). V lost 3 bases and J lost 3, with 18 bases in between. CDR3 in amino acids: CSASEGASAFYEQYF. CDR3 in DNA: TGCAGTGCTAGCGAGGGGGCTAGCGCCTTCTACGAGCAGTACTTC.

To note about this clonotype: At one of its ends the junction is not consistent with the germline gene, which may arise from a read error. The chain couples TRBV20-1 to TRBJ2-7, with TRBD2 identical over 11 bases. The germline V gene encodes CDR1 DFQATT and CDR2 SNEGSKA (reference sequence). The CDR3 is made up of 14 amino acids. The CDR3 bases are TGCAGTGCTAGAGCGCCTAGCGGGGGGTACGAGCAGTGCTTC. Protein sequence: CSARAPSGGYEQCF.

The table lists this clonotype with a few counts. The chain uses TRBV30 and TRBJ1-1; 9 bases line up with TRBD1. With 2 bases clipped from V and 4 bases from J, the junction kept 5 bases outside the gene matches. Germline values: CDR1 GTSNPN, CDR2 SVGIG (reference sequence). The CDR3 is 14 amino acids. This CDR3 reads CAWSTGQGSTEAFF. The CDR3 coding sequence is TGTGCCTGGAGTACCGGACAGGGGAGCACTGAAGCTTTCTTT.

Ten or more counts support this clonotype. The J gene is TRBJ2-5, the V gene TRBV2; 7 nucleotides agree with TRBD2. Trimming took 8 bases from V and 5 from J; bases not matched to a gene: 5. Looked up from germline, CDR1 is SNHLY and CDR2 is FYNNEI. The CDR3 spans 12 residues. The CDR3 region is CASYPGGETQYF. The CDR3 DNA follows: TGTGCCAGCTATCCCGGGGGGGAGACCCAGTACTTC.

Concerning this clonotype: Being one base from a much bigger clone, this may be a read error. The rearrangement joins TRBV29-1 to TRBJ1-2; D uncertain. Germline loops: CDR1 SQVTM, CDR2 ANQGSEA. V lost 4 bases, J lost 0 bases, and 9 bases lay in between. This CDR3 spans 13 amino acids. The CDR3 coding sequence is TGCAGCGTTGGACCGTATTCTAACTATGGCTACACCTTC. Its translation: CSVGPYSNYGYTF.